This T cell receptor beta chain was obtained from a study of early T cells in non-severe SARS-CoV-2 infection. Looking at the study overall: Chains stayed unpaired after sequencing of bulk RNA from unsorted whole blood.

Deletions cut 3 bases from V and 0 bases from J, with 4 bases between. Germline values: CDR1 MNHEY, CDR2 SMNVEV (reference sequence). The CDR3 consists of 13 residues. Individual cDNA molecules received unique molecular identifiers during library preparation. TCRdb reprocessed the 5' RACE reads via MiXCR and lists one record per CDR3 protein. The data contain some 80,000 distinct CDR3 sequences, 5% of them singletons. This clonotype was counted a few times. The receptor comes from an adult who was a healthcare worker with PCR-confirmed SARS-CoV-2 infection or an uninfected control (not recorded which). The gene calls are TRBV27 and TRBJ2-3; unclear D gene. The sequencing used whole blood, collected at baseline. The CDR3 region is CASSFSSTDTQYF. The CDR3 nucleotides are TGTGCCAGCAGTTTTTCTAGCACAGATACGCAGTATTTT.